This T cell receptor beta chain emerged from a study of beta chain features in type 1 diabetes. This clone was observed a few times. Expressed TCRB transcripts were sequenced, since all the RNA that had been isolated was reverse transcribed. Some clones are missing from TCRdb's copy, which holds only in-frame ones; the method was immunoSEQ multiplex PCR. The repertoire includes 900,000 or so clones, under 20% of them detected once, and 0.023% sits in the top ten. The V gene's germline CDR1 is ENHRY and CDR2 SYGVKD. CDR3 size: 14 residues. Sequencing was performed on naive CD4+ T cells from blood. This TCR derives from a young woman in good health. The V and J genes are TRBV10-3 and TRBJ2-2; tentative D call: TRBD2 (5 bases). In DNA, the CDR3 is TGTGCTTGTTCGGGAAACAGGAACACCGGGGAGCTGTTTTTT. Its translation is CACSGNRNTGELFF.